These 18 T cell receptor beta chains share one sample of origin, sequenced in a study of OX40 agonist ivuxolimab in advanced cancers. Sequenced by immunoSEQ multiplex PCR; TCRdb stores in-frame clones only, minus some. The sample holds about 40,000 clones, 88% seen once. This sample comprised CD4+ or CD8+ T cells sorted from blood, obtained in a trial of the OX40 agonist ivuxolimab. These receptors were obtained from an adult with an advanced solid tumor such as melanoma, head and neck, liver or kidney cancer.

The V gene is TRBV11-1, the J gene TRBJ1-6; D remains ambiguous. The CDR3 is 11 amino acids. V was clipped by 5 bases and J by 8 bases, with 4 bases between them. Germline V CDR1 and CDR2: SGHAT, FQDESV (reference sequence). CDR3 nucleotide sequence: TGTGCCAGCAGCCCCGATTCACCCCTCCACTTT. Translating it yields CASSPDSPLHF.

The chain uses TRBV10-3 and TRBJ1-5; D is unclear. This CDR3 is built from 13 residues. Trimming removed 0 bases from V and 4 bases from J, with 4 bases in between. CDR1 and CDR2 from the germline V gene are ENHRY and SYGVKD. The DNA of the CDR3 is TGTGCCATCAGTGAGTCGGCAAATCAGCCCCAGCATTTT. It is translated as CAISESANQPQHF.

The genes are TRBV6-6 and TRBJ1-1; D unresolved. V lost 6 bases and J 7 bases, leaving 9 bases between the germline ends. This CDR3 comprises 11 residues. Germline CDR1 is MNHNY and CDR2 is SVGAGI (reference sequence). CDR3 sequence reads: CASSPSYEAFF. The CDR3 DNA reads TGTGCCAGCAGCCCCTCTTATGAAGCTTTCTTT.

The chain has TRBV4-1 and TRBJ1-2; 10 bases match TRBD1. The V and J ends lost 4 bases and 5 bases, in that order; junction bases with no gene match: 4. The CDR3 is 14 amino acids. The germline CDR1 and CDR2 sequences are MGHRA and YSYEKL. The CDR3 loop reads CASSPRTGGYGYTF. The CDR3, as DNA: TGCGCCAGCAGCCCCCGGACAGGGGGATATGGCTACACCTTC.

CDR3 DNA: TGTGCCAGCACTCCGGGGGGGGCGGCCTACGAGCAGTACTTC. This codes for CASTPGGAAYEQYF. This chain uses TRBV6-5 with TRBJ2-7, with 8 bases matching TRBD2. V was pared by 7 bases and J by 2 bases, with 7 bases of the junction left unmatched. The CDR3 contains 14 residues. Per germline, CDR1 MNHEY and CDR2 SVGAGI.

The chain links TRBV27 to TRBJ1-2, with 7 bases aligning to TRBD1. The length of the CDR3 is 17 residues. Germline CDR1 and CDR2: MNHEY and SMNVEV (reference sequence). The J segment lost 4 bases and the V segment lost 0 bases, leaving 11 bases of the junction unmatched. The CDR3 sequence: CASSLSGVSTGFYGYTF. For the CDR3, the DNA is TGTGCCAGCAGTTTATCGGGCGTCTCGACAGGGTTCTATGGCTACACCTTC.

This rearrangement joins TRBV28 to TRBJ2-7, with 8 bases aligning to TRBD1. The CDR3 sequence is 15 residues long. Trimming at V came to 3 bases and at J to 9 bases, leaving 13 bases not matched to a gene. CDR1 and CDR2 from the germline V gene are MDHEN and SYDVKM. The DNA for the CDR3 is TGTGCCAGCAGTTTCGGGACAGGAGGAGGCCTAGGGCAGTACTTC. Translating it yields CASSFGTGGGLGQYF.

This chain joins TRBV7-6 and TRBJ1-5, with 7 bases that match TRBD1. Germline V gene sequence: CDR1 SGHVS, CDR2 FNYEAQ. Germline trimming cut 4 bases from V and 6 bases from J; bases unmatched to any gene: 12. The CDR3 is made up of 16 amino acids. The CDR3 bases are TGTGCCAGCAGCTCGGGATCCGACAGGGACGGTCAGCCCCAGCATTTT. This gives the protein CASSSGSDRDGQPQHF.

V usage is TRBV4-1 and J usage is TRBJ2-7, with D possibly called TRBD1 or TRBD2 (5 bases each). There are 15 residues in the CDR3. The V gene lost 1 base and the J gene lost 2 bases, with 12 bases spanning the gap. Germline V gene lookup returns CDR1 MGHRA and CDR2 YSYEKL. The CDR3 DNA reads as TGCGCCAGCAGCCAAGTAGGGACGTCTCCCTACGAGCAGTACTTC. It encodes CASSQVGTSPYEQYF.

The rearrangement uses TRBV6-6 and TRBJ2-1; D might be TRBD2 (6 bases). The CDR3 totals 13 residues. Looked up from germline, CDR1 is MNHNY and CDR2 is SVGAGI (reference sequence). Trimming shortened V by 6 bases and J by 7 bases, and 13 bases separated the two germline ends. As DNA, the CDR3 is TGTGCCAGCAGAGGGACTCCTTATAATGAGCAGTTCTTC. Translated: CASRGTPYNEQFF.

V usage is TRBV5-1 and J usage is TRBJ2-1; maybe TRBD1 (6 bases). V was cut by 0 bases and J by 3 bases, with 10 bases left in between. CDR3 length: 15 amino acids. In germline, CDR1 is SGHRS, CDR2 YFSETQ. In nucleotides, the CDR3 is TGCGCCAGCAGCTTGGAGGTAGGGGGCTACAATGAGCAGTTCTTC. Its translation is CASSLEVGGYNEQFF.

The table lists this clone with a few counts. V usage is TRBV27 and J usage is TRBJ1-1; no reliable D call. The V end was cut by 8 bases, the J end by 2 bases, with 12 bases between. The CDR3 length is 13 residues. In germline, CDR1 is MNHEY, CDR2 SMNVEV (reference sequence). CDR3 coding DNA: TGTGCCAGCCGATTCGTTTTAAACACTGAAGCTTTCTTT. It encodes CASRFVLNTEAFF.

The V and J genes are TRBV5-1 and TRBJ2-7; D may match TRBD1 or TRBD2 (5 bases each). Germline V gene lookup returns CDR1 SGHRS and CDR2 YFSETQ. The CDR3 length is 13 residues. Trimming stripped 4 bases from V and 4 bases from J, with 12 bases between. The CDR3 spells CASSLGTKYEQYF. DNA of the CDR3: TGCGCCAGCAGCCTCGGGACGAAATACGAGCAGTACTTC.

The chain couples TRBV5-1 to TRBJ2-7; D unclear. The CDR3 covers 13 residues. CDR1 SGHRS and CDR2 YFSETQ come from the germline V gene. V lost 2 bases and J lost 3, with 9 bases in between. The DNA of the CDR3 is TGCGCCAGCAGCTTTAGGGCAAGCTACGAGCAGTACTTC. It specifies CASSFRASYEQYF.

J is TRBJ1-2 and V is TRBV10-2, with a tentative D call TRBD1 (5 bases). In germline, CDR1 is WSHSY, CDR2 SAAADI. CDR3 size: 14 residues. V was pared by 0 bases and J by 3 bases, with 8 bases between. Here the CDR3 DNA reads TGCGCCAGCAGTGAGTCGAAGACAGACTATGGCTACACCTTC. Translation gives CASSESKTDYGYTF.

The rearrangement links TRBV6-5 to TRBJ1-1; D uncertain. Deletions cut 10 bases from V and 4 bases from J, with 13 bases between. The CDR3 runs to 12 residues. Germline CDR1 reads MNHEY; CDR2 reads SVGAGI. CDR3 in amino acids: CATTAFGTEAFF. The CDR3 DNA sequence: TGTGCCACCACGGCATTTGGCACTGAAGCTTTCTTT.

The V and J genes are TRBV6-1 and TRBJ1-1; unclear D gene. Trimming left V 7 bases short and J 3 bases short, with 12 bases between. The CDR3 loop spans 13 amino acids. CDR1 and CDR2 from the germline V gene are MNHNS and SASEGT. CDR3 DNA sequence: TGTGCCAGCATAAACGGGCTTCACACTGAAGCTTTCTTT. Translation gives CASINGLHTEAFF.

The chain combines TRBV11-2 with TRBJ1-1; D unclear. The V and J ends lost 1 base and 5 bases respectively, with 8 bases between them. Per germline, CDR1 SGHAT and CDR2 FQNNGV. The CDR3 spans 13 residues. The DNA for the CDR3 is TGTGCCAGCAGCTTAGCGGCACGGACTGAAGCTTTCTTT. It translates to CASSLAARTEAFF. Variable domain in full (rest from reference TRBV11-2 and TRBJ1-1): EAGVAQSPRYKIIEKRQSVAFWCNPISGHATLYWYQQILGQGPKLLIQFQNNGVVDDSQLPKDRFSAERLKGVDSTLKIQPAKLEDSAVYLCASSLAARTEAFFGQGTRLTVV.